The sequence of this T cell receptor (beta chain) was determined in a study of T-cell reconstitution after alpha-beta-depleted transplantation in children (dated by TCRdb to the mid-2010s). For the wider study: T-cell immune reconstitution after TCRalphabeta/CD19-depleted allogeneic hematopoietic cell transplantation in children was quantitatively tracked in the study by means of TCR repertoire profiling.

Sequences SQVTM (CDR1) and ANQGSEA (CDR2) are obtained from the germline V gene. The CDR3 starts with the cysteine, ends with the phenylalanine, and has 14 residues. The retained sequence is limited to the CDR3, 42 bases, with the frame set at the first base. Trimming at the junction amounts to 4 bases on V and 7 bases on J, and the germline ends lie 16 bases apart. This clonotype was seen repeatedly, ten times or more. The antigen it recognizes is unknown. No quality values exist for individual bases; no much larger clone is one base distant. Library creation used PCR. The instrument was an Illumina HiSeq 2500. To normalize quantification of the TCRbeta repertoire, the TCR libraries were built with molecular barcoding that relied on unique molecular identifiers. Starting from the raw public reads, TCRdb applied fastp trimming at Q25, assembled clones with MiXCR and retained in-frame beta chains. Each CDR3 protein appears once, grouped with its most common genes and DNA. The table for this sample lists about 400,000 distinct CDR3 sequences; around 21% of them were counted only once. The ten largest clones capture 3.5% to 4% of the sample.

The TCR comes from a human donor who donated a stem cell graft to a child with acute myeloid leukemia. Here the chain combines TRBV29-1 and TRBJ1-4; there is no confident call for the D gene. Sequences were derived from PBMCs from the stem cell graft donor, sampled from the stem cell graft. The sequence in DNA is TGCAGCGTTGTCAGGCGGCCCGATGGTGAAAAACTGTTTTTT. Its protein reads: CSVVRRPDGEKLFF.